The 23 T cell receptor beta chains below come from one sample, sequenced in a study of CD4 T cells in relation to SARS-CoV-2 and coronaviruses. Generated by immunoSEQ multiplex PCR, the TCRdb table keeps only in-frame clones and is missing some. Of approximately 26,000 clones detected, roughly 73% appear once; the ten largest clones hold roughly 21%. Unexposed donor CD4+ T cells date from about 2011-2018, before the COVID-19 pandemic. After ten to eleven days of culture, CD4+ T cells were isolated. These receptors have no known antigen. Input material: CD4+ T cells from PBMCs, cultured in vitro. These TCRs come from a human donor in good health.

The chain uses TRBV19 and TRBJ2-3; D remains unclear. The V gene's germline CDR1 is LNHDA and CDR2 SQIVND (reference sequence). V dropped 7 bases and J dropped 2 bases, with 10 bases sitting between them. The CDR3 runs 13 residues. The CDR3 loop is CASTDTHTDTQYF. CDR3 DNA: TGTGCCAGTACCGACACCCACACAGATACGCAGTATTTT.

The chain combines TRBV11-2 with TRBJ2-3, with D perhaps matching TRBD1 (5 bases). Looked up from germline, CDR1 is SGHAT and CDR2 is FQNNGV. V was clipped by 5 bases and J by 4 bases, with 19 bases between them. The CDR3 is made up of 16 amino acids. Here the CDR3 DNA reads TGTGCCAGCAGCGTCTCAGGGAACTCTTGGGCAGATACGCAGTATTTT. Its protein is CASSVSGNSWADTQYF. The entire variable domain, with the rest obtained from reference TRBV11-2 and TRBJ2-3, is as follows: EAGVAQSPRYKIIEKRQSVAFWCNPISGHATLYWYQQILGQGPKLLIQFQNNGVVDDSQLPKDRFSAERLKGVDSTLKIQPAKLEDSAVYLCASSVSGNSWADTQYFGPGTRLTVL.

This chain connects TRBV3-1 (or the pseudogene TRBV3-2) to TRBJ1-2; D uncertain. Germline loops: CDR1 LGHDT, CDR2 YNNKEL (reference sequence). The CDR3 is 14 amino acids. The V end lost 1 base, the J end lost 6 bases, and 12 bases lay between the germline ends. The DNA for the CDR3 is TGTGCCAGCAGCCAAGGCTCTGTGGAGAATGGCTACACCTTC. It is translated as CASSQGSVENGYTF.

The V gene is TRBV4-1, the J gene TRBJ2-4; D might be TRBD1 (6 bases). The CDR3 has 18 amino acids. Deletions cut 3 bases from V and 0 bases from J, with 18 bases between. Germline V lookup: CDR1 MGHRA, CDR2 YSYEKL. The CDR3 sequence: CASSQGIPRGGAKNIQYF. DNA of the CDR3: TGCGCCAGCAGCCAGGGCATTCCCCGAGGGGGAGCCAAAAACATTCAGTACTTC.

This clone was seen just once. V and J are TRBV21-1 and TRBJ2-3. TRBV21-1 is a listed pseudogene. The CDR3 consists of 13 residues. The DNA for the CDR3 is TGTGCCAGCAGCAAAAGGAGCACAGATACGCAGTATTTT. Residues: CASSKRSTDTQYF.

This chain links TRBV29-1 with TRBJ2-7; tentatively, D is TRBD2 (5 bases). The CDR3 contains 13 residues. Germline CDR1 SQVTM, CDR2 ANQGSEA. With 1 base removed from V and 7 bases from J, the gap between germline ends came to 14 bases. CDR3 amino acids: CSVEVAQRGEQYF. Here the CDR3 DNA reads TGCAGCGTTGAAGTGGCCCAGCGAGGGGAGCAGTACTTC.

The chain's CDR3 is CASSLEISEQYF. DNA for the CDR3: TGTGCCAGCAGCTTGGAGATATCAGAGCAGTACTTC. This rearrangement joins TRBV5-4 to TRBJ2-7; D call uncertain. The germline gives CDR1 SGHNT, CDR2 YYREEE (reference sequence). The CDR3 is made up of 12 amino acids. V lost 0 bases to trimming and J lost 7 bases, with 8 bases between them.

The chain links TRBV7-2 to TRBJ1-6; 12 bases align to TRBD1. This CDR3 spans 17 amino acids. Germline V lookup: CDR1 SGHTA, CDR2 FQGNSA. V dropped 3 bases and J dropped 6; count of bases not matched to a gene: 6. The CDR3 sequence is CASSFSSGQGANSPLHF. The CDR3 region has the DNA TGTGCCAGCAGCTTCTCGTCGGGACAGGGGGCTAATTCACCCCTCCACTTT.

The V gene is TRBV11-2, the J gene TRBJ2-7; 11 nucleotides align to TRBD2. CDR1 and CDR2 from the germline V gene are SGHAT and FQNNGV. The CDR3 length is 15 residues. Losses at the gene ends were 5 bases for V and 3 bases for J; bases not matched to a gene: 6. CDR3 DNA sequence: TGTGCCAGCAGCCCCGGGACTAGCGGAAACTACGAGCAGTACTTC. Translation: CASSPGTSGNYEQYF.

This chain links TRBV18 with TRBJ2-6; D is unclear. The length of the CDR3 is 14 residues. The V end was cut by 3 bases, the J end by 0 bases, with 3 bases between. CDR1 is KGHSH and CDR2 is LQKENI in the germline V gene. CDR3 bases: TGTGCCAGCTCACCGGGCTCTGGGGCCAACGTCCTGACTTTC. Encoded protein: CASSPGSGANVLTF.

This clone was seen once. The CDR3 reads CASSTGTSSYEQYF. The CDR3 nucleotides are TGCGCCAGCAGCACCGGGACTAGCTCCTACGAGCAGTACTTC. The chain combines TRBV5-1 with TRBJ2-7, with 8 bases fitting TRBD2. This CDR3 is built from 14 residues. V lost 4 bases and J lost 0; bases outside the gene matches: 3. Per germline, CDR1 SGHRS and CDR2 YFSETQ.

This clone was seen only once. The chain employs TRBV3-1 (or the pseudogene TRBV3-2) and TRBJ2-3; 12 bases line up with TRBD2. Germline V CDR1 and CDR2: LGHDT, YNNKEL (reference sequence). The CDR3 has 16 amino acids. V gave up 1 base and J gave up 6 bases; unmatched junction bases: 5. As DNA, the CDR3 is TGTGCCAGCAGCCAAGCGCTAGCGGGAGGGACGGATACGCAGTATTTT. It yields the protein CASSQALAGGTDTQYF.

This clone was observed a handful of times. This chain links TRBV5-1 with TRBJ1-1, with D perhaps TRBD1 (5 bases). The V gene lost 2 bases and the J gene lost 4 bases, with 15 bases spanning the gap. Germline values: CDR1 SGHRS, CDR2 YFSETQ. The CDR3 has 15 residues. The CDR3 loop reads CASSFNGGVGTEAFF. The CDR3 DNA follows: TGCGCCAGCAGCTTTAATGGGGGGGTGGGCACTGAAGCTTTCTTT.

This clone was seen a few times. The chain recombines TRBV10-2 with TRBJ1-3; D perhaps matches TRBD1 (6 bases). CDR1 and CDR2 (germline): WSHSY, SAAADI. V gave up 6 bases and J gave up 0 bases, with 21 bases separating them. This CDR3 region has 18 residues. The CDR3, as DNA: TGCGCCAGCAGCGAGACCCTATGGGGGCATATCTCTGGAAACACCATATATTTT. This codes for CASSETLWGHISGNTIYF.

The chain is built from TRBV19 and TRBJ1-2, with a tentative D call TRBD1 (5 bases). The CDR3 length is 13 residues. Germline CDR1 and CDR2: LNHDA and SQIVND (reference sequence). V was pared by 5 bases and J by 5 bases, with 12 bases between. For the CDR3, the DNA is TGTGCCAGTAGTCCCCAGGGAGGGTATGGCTACACCTTC. It is translated as CASSPQGGYGYTF.

This clone was seen more than once but under ten times. The V and J genes are TRBV12-3 or TRBV12-4 and TRBJ2-7, with D maybe TRBD1 (6 bases). V gave up 6 bases and J gave up 4 bases, with 10 bases separating them. The length of the CDR3 is 12 residues. CDR3 sequence: CASRSGVYEQYF. DNA for the CDR3: TGTGCCAGCAGGTCAGGGGTGTACGAGCAGTACTTC.

A single count supports this clone. V and J are TRBV18 and TRBJ2-2; the D gene is possibly TRBD2 (6 bases). Per germline, CDR1 KGHSH and CDR2 LQKENI. Trimming removed 5 bases at V and 2 bases at J, with 15 bases between. The CDR3 runs 16 residues. The CDR3, as DNA: TGTGCCAGCTCAGCGGCGAGCGGGCTTAACACCGGGGAGCTGTTTTTT. Protein product: CASSAASGLNTGELFF.

V is TRBV5-1 and J is TRBJ2-5; a possible D gene is TRBD1 (5 bases). The V and J ends lost 2 bases and 4 bases respectively, with 12 bases between them. The CDR3 runs 14 residues. Germline CDR1 reads SGHRS; CDR2 reads YFSETQ. CDR3 DNA sequence: TGCGCCAGCAGCTTCTTGCAGGGCAGAGAGACCCAGTACTTC. The encoded protein is CASSFLQGRETQYF. The variable domain in full, with the rest retrieved from reference TRBV5-1 and TRBJ2-5, is KAGVTQTPRYLIKTRGQQVTLSCSPISGHRSVSWYQQTPGQGLQFLFEYFSETQRNKGNFPGRFSGRQFSNSRSEMNVSTLELGDSALYLCASSFLQGRETQYFGPGTRLLVL.

V is TRBV4-1 and J is TRBJ1-5; a weak D match, TRBD1 (6 bases). V was trimmed by 5 bases and J by 2 bases, leaving 10 bases between them. Germline V lookup: CDR1 MGHRA, CDR2 YSYEKL. The CDR3 runs 14 residues. The CDR3, as DNA: TGCGCCAGCAGCGACACAGGGCGCAATCAGCCCCAGCATTTT. Protein sequence: CASSDTGRNQPQHF.

The genes are TRBV3-1 (or the pseudogene TRBV3-2) and TRBJ1-5; D is perhaps TRBD1 (5 bases). The V and J ends lost 3 bases and 2 bases respectively, with 14 bases between them. Germline-derived CDR1 and CDR2 are LGHDT and YNNKEL (reference sequence). This CDR3 spans 16 amino acids. The CDR3 sequence: CASSHPTTDRNQPQHF. In DNA form, the CDR3 reads TGTGCCAGCAGCCACCCCACGACAGACCGCAATCAGCCCCAGCATTTT.

This chain joins TRBV21-1 and TRBJ2-5; the tabulated D call, TRBD1, remains unverified against the DNA. TRBV21-1 is designated a pseudogene. There are 16 residues in the CDR3. Written as DNA, the CDR3 is TGTGCCAGCAGCAAATGGACGCCCAGGGTTAGGGAGACCCAGTACTTC. It is translated as CASSKWTPRVRETQYF.

The CDR3 region is CASSQPSGPVYNEQFF. The DNA of the CDR3 is TGTGCCAGCAGCCAACCTAGCGGCCCTGTCTACAATGAGCAGTTCTTC. V is TRBV7-6 and J is TRBJ2-1; 7 bases map to TRBD2. The CDR3 runs to 16 residues. V dropped 5 bases and J dropped 3; count of bases not matched to a gene: 10. Germline V gives CDR1 SGHVS, CDR2 FNYEAQ.

V is TRBV7-2 and J is TRBJ2-1; 10 bases agree with TRBD2. Trimming removed 3 bases from V and 12 bases from J; junction bases left unmatched: 11. The CDR3 totals 15 residues. The germline V gene has CDR1 SGHTA and CDR2 FQGNSA. The DNA for the CDR3 is TGTGCCAGCAGCTTTGGAGCGGGGGGGCCTAACCCGCAGTTCTTC. It specifies CASSFGAGGPNPQFF.